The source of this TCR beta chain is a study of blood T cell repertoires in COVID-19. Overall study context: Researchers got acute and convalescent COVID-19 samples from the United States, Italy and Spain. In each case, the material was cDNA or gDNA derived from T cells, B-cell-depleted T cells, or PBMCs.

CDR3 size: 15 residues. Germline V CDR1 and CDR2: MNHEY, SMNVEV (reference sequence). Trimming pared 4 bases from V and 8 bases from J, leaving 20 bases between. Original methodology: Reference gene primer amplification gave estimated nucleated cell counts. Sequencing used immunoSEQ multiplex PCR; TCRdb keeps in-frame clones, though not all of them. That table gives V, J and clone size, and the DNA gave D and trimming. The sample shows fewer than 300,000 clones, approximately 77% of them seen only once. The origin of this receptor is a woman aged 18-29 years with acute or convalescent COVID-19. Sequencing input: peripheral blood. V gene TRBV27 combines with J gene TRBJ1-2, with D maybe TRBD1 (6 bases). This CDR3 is CASSWGPTGAGGYTF. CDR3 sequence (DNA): TGTGCCAGCAGTTGGGGCCCGACAGGAGCCGGCGGCTACACCTTC.